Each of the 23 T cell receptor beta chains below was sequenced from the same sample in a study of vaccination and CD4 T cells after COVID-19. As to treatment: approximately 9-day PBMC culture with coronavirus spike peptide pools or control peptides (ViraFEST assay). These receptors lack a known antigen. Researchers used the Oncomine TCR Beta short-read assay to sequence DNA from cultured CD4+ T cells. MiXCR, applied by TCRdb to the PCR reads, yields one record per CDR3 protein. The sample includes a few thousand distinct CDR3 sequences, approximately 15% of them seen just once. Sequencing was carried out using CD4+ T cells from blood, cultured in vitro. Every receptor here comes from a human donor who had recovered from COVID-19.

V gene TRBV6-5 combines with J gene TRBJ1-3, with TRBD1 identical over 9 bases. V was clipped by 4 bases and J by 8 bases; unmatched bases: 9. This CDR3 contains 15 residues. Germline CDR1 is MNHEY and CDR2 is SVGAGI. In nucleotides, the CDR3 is TGTGCCAGCAGTTTCACCCGGGACAGGGTTTACACCATATATTTT. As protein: CASSFTRDRVYTIYF.

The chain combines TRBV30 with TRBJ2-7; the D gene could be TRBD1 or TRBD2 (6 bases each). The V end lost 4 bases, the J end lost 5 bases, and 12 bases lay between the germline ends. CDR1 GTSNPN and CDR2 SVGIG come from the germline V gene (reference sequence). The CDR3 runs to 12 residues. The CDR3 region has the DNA TGTGCCTGGACCCGGGGGCACAACGAGCAGTACTTC. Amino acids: CAWTRGHNEQYF.

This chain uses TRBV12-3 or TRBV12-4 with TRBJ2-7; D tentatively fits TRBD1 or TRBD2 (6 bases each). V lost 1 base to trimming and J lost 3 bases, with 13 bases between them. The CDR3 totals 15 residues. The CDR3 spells CASSLGGAPVYEQYF. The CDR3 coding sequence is TGTGCCAGCAGTTTAGGGGGGGCCCCCGTCTACGAGCAGTACTTC.

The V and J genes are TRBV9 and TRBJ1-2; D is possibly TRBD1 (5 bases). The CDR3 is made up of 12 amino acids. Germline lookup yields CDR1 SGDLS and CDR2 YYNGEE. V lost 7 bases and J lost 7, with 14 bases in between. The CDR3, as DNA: TGTGCCAGCTCGACAGTAACGGGTGGCTACACCTTC. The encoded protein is CASSTVTGGYTF. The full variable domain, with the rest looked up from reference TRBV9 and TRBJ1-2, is DSGVTQTPKHLITATGQRVTLRCSPRSGDLSVYWYQQSLDQGLQFLIQYYNGEERAKGNILERFSAQQFPDLHSELNLSSLELGDSALYFCASSTVTGGYTFGSGTRLTVV.

In nucleotides, the CDR3 is TGCGCCAGCAGAACAGGGTCGGGTGGCAATGAGCAGTTCTTC. Encoded protein: CASRTGSGGNEQFF. The chain uses TRBV5-1 and TRBJ2-1; D might be TRBD1 (6 bases). Germline CDR1 SGHRS, CDR2 YFSETQ. This CDR3 contains 14 residues. Trimming left V 5 bases short and J 6 bases short, with 15 bases between.

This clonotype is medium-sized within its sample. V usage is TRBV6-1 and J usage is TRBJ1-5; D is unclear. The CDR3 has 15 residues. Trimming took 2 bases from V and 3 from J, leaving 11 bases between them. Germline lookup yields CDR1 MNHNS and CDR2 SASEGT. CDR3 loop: CASSEWAVLNQPQHF. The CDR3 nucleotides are TGTGCCAGCAGTGAATGGGCGGTGCTCAATCAGCCCCAGCATTTT.

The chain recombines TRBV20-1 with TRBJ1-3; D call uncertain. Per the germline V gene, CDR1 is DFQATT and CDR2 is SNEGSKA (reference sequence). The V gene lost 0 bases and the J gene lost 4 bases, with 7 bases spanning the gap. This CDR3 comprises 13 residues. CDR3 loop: CSARDQGGNTIYF. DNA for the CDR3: TGCAGTGCTAGAGATCAAGGGGGAAACACCATATATTTT.

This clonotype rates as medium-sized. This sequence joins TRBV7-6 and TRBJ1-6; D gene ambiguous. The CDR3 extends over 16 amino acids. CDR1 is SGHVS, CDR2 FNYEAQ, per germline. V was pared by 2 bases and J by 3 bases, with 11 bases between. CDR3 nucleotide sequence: TGTGCCAGCAGCTTATCCGGACCTATCTATAATTCACCCCTCCACTTT. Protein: CASSLSGPIYNSPLHF.

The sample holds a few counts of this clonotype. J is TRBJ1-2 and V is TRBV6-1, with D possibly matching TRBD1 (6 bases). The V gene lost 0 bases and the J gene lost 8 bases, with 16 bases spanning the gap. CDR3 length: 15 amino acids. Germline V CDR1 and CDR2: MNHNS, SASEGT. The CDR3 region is CASSEADGGRRGYTF. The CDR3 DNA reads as TGTGCCAGCAGTGAAGCCGATGGGGGGCGGAGAGGCTACACCTTC.

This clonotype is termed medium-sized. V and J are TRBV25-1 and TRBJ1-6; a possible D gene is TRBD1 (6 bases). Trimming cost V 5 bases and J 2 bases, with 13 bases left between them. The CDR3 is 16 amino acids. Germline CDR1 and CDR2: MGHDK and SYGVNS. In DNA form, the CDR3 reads TGTGCCAGCAGTCAATCAGGGGTAACCTATAATTCACCCCTCCACTTT. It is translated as CASSQSGVTYNSPLHF.

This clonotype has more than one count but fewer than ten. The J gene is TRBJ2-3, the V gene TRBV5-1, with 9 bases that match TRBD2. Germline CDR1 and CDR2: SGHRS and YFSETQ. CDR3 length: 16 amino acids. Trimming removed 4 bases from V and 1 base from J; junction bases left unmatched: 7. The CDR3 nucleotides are TGCGCCAGCAGCGCGCTAGCGGGGAGGGGCACAGATACGCAGTATTTT. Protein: CASSALAGRGTDTQYF. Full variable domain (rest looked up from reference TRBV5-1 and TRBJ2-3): KAGVTQTPRYLIKTRGQQVTLSCSPISGHRSVSWYQQTPGQGLQFLFEYFSETQRNKGNFPGRFSGRQFSNSRSEMNVSTLELGDSALYLCASSALAGRGTDTQYFGPGTRLTVL.

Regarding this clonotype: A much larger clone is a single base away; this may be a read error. This CDR3 reads CASSRLLSGYGFTF. The DNA for the CDR3 is TGTGCCAGCAGTAGGCTTTTGTCAGGTTATGGCTTCACCTTC. V gene TRBV12-3 or TRBV12-4 combines with J gene TRBJ1-2; D is uncertain. The CDR3 spans 14 residues.

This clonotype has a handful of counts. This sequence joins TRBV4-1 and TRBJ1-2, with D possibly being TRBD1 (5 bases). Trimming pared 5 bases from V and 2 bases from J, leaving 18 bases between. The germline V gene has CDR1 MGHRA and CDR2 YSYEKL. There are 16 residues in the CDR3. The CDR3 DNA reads TGCGCCAGCAGCGGTCCCGGGACGTCAACAAACTATGGCTACACCTTC. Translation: CASSGPGTSTNYGYTF.

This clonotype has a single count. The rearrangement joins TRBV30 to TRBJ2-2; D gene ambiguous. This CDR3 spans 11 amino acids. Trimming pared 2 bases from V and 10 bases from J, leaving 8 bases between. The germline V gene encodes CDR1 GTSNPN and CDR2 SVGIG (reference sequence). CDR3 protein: CAWSSAEELFF. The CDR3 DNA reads TGTGCCTGGAGTTCCGCCGAGGAGCTGTTTTTT.

The DNA for the CDR3 is TGTGCCAGCTTCACGGTTAGTCGGATGAACACTGAAGCTTTCTTT. Encoded protein: CASFTVSRMNTEAFF. This rearrangement joins TRBV5-6 to TRBJ1-1; D unclear. The CDR3 has 15 residues. The germline CDR1 and CDR2 sequences are SGHDT and YYEEEE. V was cut by 7 bases and J by 0 bases, with 16 bases left in between.

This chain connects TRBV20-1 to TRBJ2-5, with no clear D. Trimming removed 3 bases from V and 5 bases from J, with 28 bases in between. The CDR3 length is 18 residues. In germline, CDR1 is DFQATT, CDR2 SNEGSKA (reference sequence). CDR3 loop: CSARPSPHGLEFRETQYF. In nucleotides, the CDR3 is TGCAGTGCTAGGCCGTCGCCACACGGCCTCGAATTCCGGGAGACCCAGTACTTC.

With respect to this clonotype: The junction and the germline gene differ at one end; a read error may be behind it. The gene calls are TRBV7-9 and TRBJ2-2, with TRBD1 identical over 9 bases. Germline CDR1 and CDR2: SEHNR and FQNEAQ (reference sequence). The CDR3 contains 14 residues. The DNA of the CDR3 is TGCGCCAGCAGTCGGACAGGGGAGAGCGGGGAGCTGTTTTTT. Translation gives CASSRTGESGELFF.

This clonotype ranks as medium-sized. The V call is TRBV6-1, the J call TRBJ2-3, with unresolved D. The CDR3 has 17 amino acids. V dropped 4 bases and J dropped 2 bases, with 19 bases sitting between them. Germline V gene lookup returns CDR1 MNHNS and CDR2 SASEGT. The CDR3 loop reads CASSAPGSRNPTDTQYF. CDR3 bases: TGTGCCAGCAGTGCCCCGGGTTCCCGAAACCCCACAGATACGCAGTATTTT.

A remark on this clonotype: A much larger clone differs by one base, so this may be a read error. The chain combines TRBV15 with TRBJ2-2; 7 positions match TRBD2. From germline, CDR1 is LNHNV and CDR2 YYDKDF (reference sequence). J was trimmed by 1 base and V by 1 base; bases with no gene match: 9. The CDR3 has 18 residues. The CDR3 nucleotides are TGTGCCACCAGCAGAGCCTTCTCTGGCGGGGGGAACACCGGGGAGCTGTTTTTT. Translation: CATSRAFSGGGNTGELFF. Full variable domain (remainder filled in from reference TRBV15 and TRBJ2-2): DAMVIQNPRYQVTQFGKPVTLSCSQTLNHNVMYWYQQKSSQAPKLLFHYYDKDFNNEADTPDNFQSRRPNTSFCFLDIRSPGLGDTAMYLCATSRAFSGGGNTGELFFGEGSRLTVL.

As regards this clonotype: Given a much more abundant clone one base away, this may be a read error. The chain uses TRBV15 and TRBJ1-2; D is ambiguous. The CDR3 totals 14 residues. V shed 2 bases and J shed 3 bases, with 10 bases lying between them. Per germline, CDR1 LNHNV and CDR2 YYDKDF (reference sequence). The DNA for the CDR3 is TGTGCCACCAGCAGAAATGAGGGCCACTATGGCTACACCTTC. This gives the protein CATSRNEGHYGYTF.

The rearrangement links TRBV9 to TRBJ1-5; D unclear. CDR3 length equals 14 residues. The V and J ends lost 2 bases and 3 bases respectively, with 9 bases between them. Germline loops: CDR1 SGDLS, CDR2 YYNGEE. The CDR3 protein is CASSVGQINQPQHF. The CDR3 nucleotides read TGTGCCAGCAGCGTCGGGCAGATCAATCAGCCCCAGCATTTT.

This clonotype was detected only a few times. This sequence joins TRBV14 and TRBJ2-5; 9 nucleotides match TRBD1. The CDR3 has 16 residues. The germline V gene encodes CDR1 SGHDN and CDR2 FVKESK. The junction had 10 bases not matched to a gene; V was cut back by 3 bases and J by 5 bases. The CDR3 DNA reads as TGTGCCAGCAGCCAGAGCCTGGGACAGGGCCGGGAGACCCAGTACTTC. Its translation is CASSQSLGQGRETQYF.

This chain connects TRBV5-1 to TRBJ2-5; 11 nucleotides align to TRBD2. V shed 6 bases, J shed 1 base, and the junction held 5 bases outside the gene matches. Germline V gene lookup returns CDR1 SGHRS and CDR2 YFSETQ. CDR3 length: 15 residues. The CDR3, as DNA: TGCGCCAGCACCGGACTAGCGGGCCCCCAAGAGACCCAGTACTTC. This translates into CASTGLAGPQETQYF.